Listed below are T cell receptor beta chains from one sample, sequenced in a study of OX40 agonist ivuxolimab in advanced cancers. Sequencing used immunoSEQ multiplex PCR; TCRdb keeps in-frame clones, though not all of them. The table shows 75,000 to 80,000 clones, with about 80% occurring only once. The sample was CD4+ or CD8+ T cells sorted from blood, taken in a trial of the OX40 agonist ivuxolimab. These receptors were taken from an adult with an advanced solid tumor such as melanoma, head and neck, liver or kidney cancer. Each CDR3 is given with its conserved first and last residue. Fields, in order: D gene, J gene, clone size, V gene, CDR3 protein, CDR3 DNA. D genes are given only for firm matches. Size is omitted from some rows. Given values are once, few, many or a class for expanded clones.

>-|TRBJ2-1|-|TRBV5-6
CASSLVGTLSYNEQFF
TGTGCCAGCAGCTTGGTAGGGACCCTCTCCTACAATGAGCAGTTCTTC
>TRBD1|TRBJ1-1|-|TRBV11-2
CASSSHRGLKAFF
TGTGCCAGCAGCTCCCACAGGGGACTTAAAGCTTTCTTT
>TRBD1|TRBJ2-5|-|TRBV6-6
CASRETGVWEETQYF
TGTGCCAGCAGAGAAACAGGGGTTTGGGAAGAGACCCAGTACTTC
>TRBD1|TRBJ2-2|once|TRBV7-9
CASSLPTGAAGELFF
TGTGCCAGCAGCCTCCCGACAGGGGCGGCCGGGGAGCTGTTTTTT
>-|TRBJ1-6|-|TRBV4-1
CASSQDHVDSPLHF
TGCGCCAGCAGCCAAGACCACGTCGATTCACCCCTCCACTTT
>TRBD1|TRBJ1-1|-|TRBV27
CASSLSGGTEAFF
TGTGCCAGCAGTTTGTCAGGGGGCACTGAAGCTTTCTTT
>-|TRBJ1-2|-|TRBV28
CASTKPGYGYTF
TGTGCCAGCACCAAACCCGGCTATGGCTACACCTTC
>TRBD1|TRBJ2-7|once|TRBV18
CASSPVGQGYEQYF
TGTGCCAGCTCACCGGTTGGACAGGGGTACGAGCAGTACTTC
>-|TRBJ2-4|-|TRBV19
CASSIDGGTFRRKNIQYF
TGTGCCAGTAGTATAGATGGCGGGACCTTCAGGAGAAAAAACATTCAGTACTTC
>TRBD1|TRBJ2-7|-|TRBV7-9
CASSLGRGREAYEQYF
TGTGCCAGCAGCTTAGGCAGGGGGCGCGAGGCCTACGAGCAGTACTTC
>TRBD1|TRBJ2-1|-|TRBV28
CAVRGTAYNEQFF
TGTGCCGTAAGAGGGACAGCCTACAATGAGCAGTTCTTC
>-|TRBJ1-4|-|TRBV7-9
CASSLVRGSFF
TGTGCCAGCAGCTTAGTCCGGGGTTCCTTTTTT
>-|TRBJ1-2|-|TRBV12-5
CASGLGYYGYTF
TGTGCTAGTGGTTTGGGATACTATGGCTACACCTTC
>TRBD1|TRBJ1-1|-|TRBV6-6
CASSWDRGRENTEAFF
TGTGCCAGCAGTTGGGACAGGGGGCGGGAGAACACTGAAGCTTTCTTT
>-|TRBJ2-6|-|TRBV19
CASTPGGAIGANVLTF
TGTGCCAGTACCCCTGGTGGGGCTATCGGGGCCAACGTCCTGACTTTC
>TRBD1|TRBJ2-7|-|TRBV11-2
CASSSAGTGTYEQYF
TGTGCCAGCAGCTCTGCTGGGACAGGGACTTACGAGCAGTACTTC
>-|TRBJ2-7|-|TRBV27
CASTPYRNAYEQYF
TGTGCCAGCACTCCATACCGGAACGCCTACGAGCAGTACTTC
>-|TRBJ1-1|-|TRBV29-1
CSAQVGPPNTEAFF
TGCAGCGCCCAAGTAGGGCCTCCGAACACTGAAGCTTTCTTT
>TRBD1|TRBJ2-1|-|TRBV7-3
CASSSGQAYNEQFF
TGTGCCAGCAGCTCGGGACAGGCCTACAATGAGCAGTTCTTC
>-|TRBJ2-3|once|TRBV2
CASRVTDTQYF
TGTGCCAGCAGGGTCACAGATACGCAGTATTTT
>TRBD1|TRBJ1-2|-|TRBV6-5
CASSWGTGRNYGYTF
TGTGCCAGCAGTTGGGGGACAGGTCGAAACTATGGCTACACCTTC
>-|TRBJ2-7|-|TRBV7-2
CASSLVKHYEQYF
TGTGCCAGCAGCTTAGTTAAACACTACGAGCAGTACTTC
>TRBD1|TRBJ2-7|-|TRBV7-9
CASRGQGIYEQYF
TGTGCCAGCAGGGGACAGGGGATCTACGAGCAGTACTTC
>-|TRBJ1-5|-|TRBV6-5
CASSYSGAGRGHF
TGTGCCAGCAGTTACTCAGGGGCAGGGCGTGGCCATTTT
>TRBD2|TRBJ2-1|-|TRBV27
CASSLGSLAGNEQFF
TGTGCCAGCAGTTTAGGATCGCTAGCGGGAAATGAGCAGTTCTTC
>-|TRBJ1-4|-|TRBV30
CAWSPGRLINEKLFF
TGTGCCTGGAGCCCAGGGCGGCTGATTAATGAAAAACTGTTTTTT
>-|TRBJ1-3|-|TRBV14
CASSQVSSGHSGNTIYF
TGTGCCAGCAGCCAAGTATCGAGTGGGCACTCTGGAAACACCATATATTTT
>-|TRBJ1-2|-|TRBV6-5
CASSYSSGMRGYTF
TGTGCCAGCAGTTACTCGTCAGGGATGAGGGGCTACACCTTC
>TRBD1|TRBJ1-4|-|TRBV11-3
CASSLRGEKLFF
TGTGCCAGCAGCCTCAGGGGGGAAAAACTGTTTTTT
>TRBD1|TRBJ1-2|-|TRBV5-1
CASSVAGGDGYTF
TGCGCCAGCAGCGTAGCAGGGGGCGATGGCTACACCTTC
>-|TRBJ1-2|-|TRBV9
CASSVEKVGYGYTF
TGTGCCAGCAGCGTAGAGAAGGTCGGCTATGGCTACACCTTC
>TRBD2|TRBJ2-3|-|TRBV9
CASSVVSSGPLNTQYF
TGTGCCAGCAGCGTAGTGTCTAGCGGGCCCTTGAATACGCAGTATTTT
>-|TRBJ1-2|-|TRBV16
CASSQRGAYGYTF
TGTGCCAGCAGCCAACGGGGGGCCTATGGCTACACCTTC
>-|TRBJ2-2|-|TRBV5-1
CASSLTVGGTGELFF
TGCGCCAGCAGCTTGACAGTGGGCGGCACCGGGGAGCTGTTTTTT
>-|TRBJ1-2|-|TRBV11-2
CASSGGRGGGYTF
TGTGCCAGCAGCGGAGGGAGGGGCGGGGGCTACACCTTC
>TRBD2|TRBJ2-1|-|TRBV4-3
CASSQGTSGSDPSYNEQFF
TGCGCCAGCAGCCAAGGGACTAGCGGGAGCGACCCTTCCTACAATGAGCAGTTCTTC